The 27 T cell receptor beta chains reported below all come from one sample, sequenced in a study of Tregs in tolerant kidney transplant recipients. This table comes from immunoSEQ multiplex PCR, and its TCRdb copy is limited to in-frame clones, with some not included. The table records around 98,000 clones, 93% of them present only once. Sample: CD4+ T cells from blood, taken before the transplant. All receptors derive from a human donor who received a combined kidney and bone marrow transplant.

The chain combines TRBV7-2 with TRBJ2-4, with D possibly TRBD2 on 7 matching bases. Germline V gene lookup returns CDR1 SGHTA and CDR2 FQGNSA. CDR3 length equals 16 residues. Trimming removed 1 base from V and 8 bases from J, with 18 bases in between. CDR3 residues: CASSLGGAGAGDIQYF. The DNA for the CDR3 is TGTGCCAGCAGCTTAGGGGGTGCGGGGGCAGGTGACATTCAGTACTTC. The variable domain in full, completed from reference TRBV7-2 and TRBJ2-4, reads GAGVSQSPSNKVTEKGKDVELRCDPISGHTALYWYRQSLGQGLEFLIYFQGNSAPDKSGLPSDRFSAERTGGSVSTLTIQRTQQEDSAVYLCASSLGGAGAGDIQYFGAGTRLSVL.

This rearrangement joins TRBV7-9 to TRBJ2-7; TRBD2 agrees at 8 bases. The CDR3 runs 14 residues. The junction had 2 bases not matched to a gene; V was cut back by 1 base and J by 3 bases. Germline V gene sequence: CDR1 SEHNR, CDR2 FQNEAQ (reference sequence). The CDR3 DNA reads TGTGCCAGCAGCTTAGGGGGGACTAGCTACGAGCAGTACTTC. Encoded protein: CASSLGGTSYEQYF.

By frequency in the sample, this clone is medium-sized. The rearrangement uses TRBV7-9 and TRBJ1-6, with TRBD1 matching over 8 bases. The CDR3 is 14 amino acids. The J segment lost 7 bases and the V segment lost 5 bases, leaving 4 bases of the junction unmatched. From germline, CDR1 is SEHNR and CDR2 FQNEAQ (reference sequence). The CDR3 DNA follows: TGTGCCAGCAGCCAGGGACAGGCCAATTCACCCCTCCACTTT. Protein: CASSQGQANSPLHF.

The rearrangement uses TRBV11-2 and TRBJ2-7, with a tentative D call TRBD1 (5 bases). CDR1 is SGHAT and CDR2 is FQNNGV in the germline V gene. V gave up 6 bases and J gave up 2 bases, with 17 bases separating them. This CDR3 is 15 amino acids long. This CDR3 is CASRRDSGSPYEQYF. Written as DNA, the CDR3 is TGTGCCAGCAGGCGAGACAGTGGTAGCCCCTACGAGCAGTACTTC.

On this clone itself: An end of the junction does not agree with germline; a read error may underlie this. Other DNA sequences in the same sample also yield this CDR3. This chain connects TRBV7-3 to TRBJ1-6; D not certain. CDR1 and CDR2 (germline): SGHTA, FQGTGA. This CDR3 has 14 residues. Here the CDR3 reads CASSLSGYNSPLHF. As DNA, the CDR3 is TGTGCCAGCAGCTTAAGCGGTTATAATTCCCCCCTCCACTTT.

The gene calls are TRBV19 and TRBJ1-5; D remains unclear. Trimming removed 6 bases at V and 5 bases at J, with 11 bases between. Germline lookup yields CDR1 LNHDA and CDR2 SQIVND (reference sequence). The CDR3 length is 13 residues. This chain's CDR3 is CASSRPGYQPQHF. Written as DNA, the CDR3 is TGTGCCAGTAGCAGGCCTGGCTATCAGCCCCAGCATTTT.

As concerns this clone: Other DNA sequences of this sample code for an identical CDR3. CDR3 sequence (DNA): TGTGCCAGCAGCTCGGGACTAGCGGGATCCTACGAGCAGTACTTC. Translation gives CASSSGLAGSYEQYF. This chain connects TRBV7-8 to TRBJ2-7, with 13 bases aligning to TRBD2. Germline CDR1 is SGHVS and CDR2 is FQNEAQ. This CDR3 region has 15 residues. V shed 4 bases, J shed 1 base, and the junction held 1 base outside the gene matches.

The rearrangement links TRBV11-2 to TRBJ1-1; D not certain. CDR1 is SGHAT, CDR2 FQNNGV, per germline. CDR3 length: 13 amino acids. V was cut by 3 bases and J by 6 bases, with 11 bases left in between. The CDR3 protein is CASSFSLSAEAFF. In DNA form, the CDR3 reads TGTGCCAGCAGCTTTAGCCTTAGCGCTGAAGCTTTCTTT.

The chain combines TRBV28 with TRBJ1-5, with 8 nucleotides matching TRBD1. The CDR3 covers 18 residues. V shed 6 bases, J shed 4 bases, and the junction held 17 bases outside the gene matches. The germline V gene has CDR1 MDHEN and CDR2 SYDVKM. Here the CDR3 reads CASSRPPHGTGSNQPQHF. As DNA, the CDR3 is TGTGCCAGCAGCCGCCCCCCCCACGGGACAGGATCGAATCAGCCCCAGCATTTT.

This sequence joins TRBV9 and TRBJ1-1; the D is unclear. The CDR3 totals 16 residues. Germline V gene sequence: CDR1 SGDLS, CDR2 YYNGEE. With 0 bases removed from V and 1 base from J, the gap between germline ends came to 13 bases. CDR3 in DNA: TGTGCCAGCAGCGTAGCCCCGGGAACACAGAACACTGAAGCTTTCTTT. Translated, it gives CASSVAPGTQNTEAFF.

The CDR3 is CASSLAGTKRYTF. As DNA, the CDR3 is TGTGCCAGCAGCTTAGCGGGGACTAAGCGCTACACCTTC. This chain connects TRBV7-9 to TRBJ1-2, with D perhaps matching TRBD1 (5 bases). Germline CDR1 reads SEHNR; CDR2 reads FQNEAQ (reference sequence). CDR3 length: 13 amino acids. V lost 0 bases, J lost 9 bases, and 11 bases lay in between.

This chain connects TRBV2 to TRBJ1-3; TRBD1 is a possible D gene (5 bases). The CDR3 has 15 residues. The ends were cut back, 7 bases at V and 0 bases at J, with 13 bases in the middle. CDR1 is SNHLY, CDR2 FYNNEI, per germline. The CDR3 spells CASTYRSPSGNTIYF. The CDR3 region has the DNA TGTGCCAGCACCTACAGGTCACCCTCTGGAAACACCATATATTTT.

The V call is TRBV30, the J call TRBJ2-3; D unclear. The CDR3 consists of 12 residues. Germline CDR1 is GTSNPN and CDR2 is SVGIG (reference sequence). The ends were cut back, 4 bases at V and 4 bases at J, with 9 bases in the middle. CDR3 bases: TGTGCCTGGACCCCCCCGGCAGATACGCAGTATTTT. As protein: CAWTPPADTQYF.

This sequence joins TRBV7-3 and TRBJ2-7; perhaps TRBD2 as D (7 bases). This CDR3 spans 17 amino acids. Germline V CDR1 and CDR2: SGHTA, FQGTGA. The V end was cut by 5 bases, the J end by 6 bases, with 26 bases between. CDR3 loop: CASSPQFGPGGLGEQYF. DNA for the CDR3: TGTGCCAGCAGCCCACAATTTGGTCCCGGGGGGCTGGGCGAGCAGTACTTC.

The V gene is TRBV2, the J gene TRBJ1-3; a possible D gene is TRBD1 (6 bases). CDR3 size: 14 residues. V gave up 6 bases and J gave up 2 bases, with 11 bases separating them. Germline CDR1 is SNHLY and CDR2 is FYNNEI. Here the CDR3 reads CASRGTFAGNTIYF. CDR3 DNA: TGTGCCAGCAGGGGGACATTTGCTGGAAACACCATATATTTT.

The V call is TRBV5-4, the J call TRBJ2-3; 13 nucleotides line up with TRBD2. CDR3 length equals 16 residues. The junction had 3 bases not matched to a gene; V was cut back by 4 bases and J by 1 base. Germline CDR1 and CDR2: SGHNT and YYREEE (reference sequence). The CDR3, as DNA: TGTGCCAGCAGCCCGGGGACTAGCGGGGGCACAGATACGCAGTATTTT. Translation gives CASSPGTSGGTDTQYF.

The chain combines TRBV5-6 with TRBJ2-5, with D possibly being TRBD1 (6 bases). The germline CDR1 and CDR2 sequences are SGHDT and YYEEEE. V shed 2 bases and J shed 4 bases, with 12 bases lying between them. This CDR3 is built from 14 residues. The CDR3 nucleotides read TGTGCCAGCAGCTTCCCGACAGGTGGAGAGACCCAGTACTTC. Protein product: CASSFPTGGETQYF.

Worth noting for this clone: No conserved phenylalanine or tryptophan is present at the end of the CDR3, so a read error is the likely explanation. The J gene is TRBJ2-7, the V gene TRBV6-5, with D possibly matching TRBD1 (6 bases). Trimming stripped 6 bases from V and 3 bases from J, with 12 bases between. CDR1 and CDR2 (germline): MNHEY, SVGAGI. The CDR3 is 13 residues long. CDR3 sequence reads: CASRAGQRYEQYL. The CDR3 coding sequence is TGTGCCAGCAGGGCCGGACAGCGCTACGAGCAGTACCTC.

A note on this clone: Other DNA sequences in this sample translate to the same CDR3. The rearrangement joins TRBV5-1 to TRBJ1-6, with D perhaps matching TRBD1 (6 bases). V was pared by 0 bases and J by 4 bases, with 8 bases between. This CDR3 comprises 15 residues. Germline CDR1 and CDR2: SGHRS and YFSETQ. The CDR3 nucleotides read TGCGCCAGCAGCTTGGGTCAGGGGTATAATTCACCCCTCCACTTT. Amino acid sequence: CASSLGQGYNSPLHF.

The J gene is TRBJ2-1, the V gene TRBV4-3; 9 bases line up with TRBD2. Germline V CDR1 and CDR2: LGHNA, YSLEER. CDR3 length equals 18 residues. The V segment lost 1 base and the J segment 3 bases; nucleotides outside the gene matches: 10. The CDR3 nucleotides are TGCGCCAGCAGCCAAGTTGCTAGCGGGGACTTAAACTACAATGAGCAGTTCTTC. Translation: CASSQVASGDLNYNEQFF.

The CDR3 here is CASSYSVRASTDTQYF. CDR3 nucleotides: TGTGCCAGCAGTTACTCGGTTAGAGCTAGCACAGATACGCAGTATTTT. The chain carries TRBV6-5 and TRBJ2-3; D not resolved. The CDR3 runs 16 residues. CDR1 is MNHEY, CDR2 SVGAGI, per germline. Deletions cut 0 bases from V and 0 bases from J, with 10 bases between.

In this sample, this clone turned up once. The CDR3 DNA reads TGTGCCAGCAGCGATGGGACACACAATGAGCAGTTCTTC. Translating gives CASSDGTHNEQFF. The rearrangement joins TRBV9 to TRBJ2-1; TRBD1 is a possible D gene (6 bases). CDR3 length: 13 residues. The germline V gene has CDR1 SGDLS and CDR2 YYNGEE. With 3 bases removed from V and 5 bases from J, the gap between germline ends came to 9 bases. The entire variable domain, with the rest obtained from reference TRBV9 and TRBJ2-1, is as follows: DSGVTQTPKHLITATGQRVTLRCSPRSGDLSVYWYQQSLDQGLQFLIQYYNGEERAKGNILERFSAQQFPDLHSELNLSSLELGDSALYFCASSDGTHNEQFFGPGTRLTVL.

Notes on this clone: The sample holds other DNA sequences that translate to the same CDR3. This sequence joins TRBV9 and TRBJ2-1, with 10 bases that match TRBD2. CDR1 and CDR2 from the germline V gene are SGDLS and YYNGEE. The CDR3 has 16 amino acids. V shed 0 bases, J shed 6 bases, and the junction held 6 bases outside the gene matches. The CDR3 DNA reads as TGTGCCAGCAGCGTAGAAGGGCTAGCGGGGGTCAATGAGCAGTTCTTC. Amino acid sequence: CASSVEGLAGVNEQFF.

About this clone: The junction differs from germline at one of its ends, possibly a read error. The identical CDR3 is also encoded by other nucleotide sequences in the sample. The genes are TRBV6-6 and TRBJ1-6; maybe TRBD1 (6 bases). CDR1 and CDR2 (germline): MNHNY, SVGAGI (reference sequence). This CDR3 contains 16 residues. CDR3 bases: TGTGCCAGCAGCCTGGTATCCGGACAGTATAATTCCCCCCTCCACTTT. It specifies CASSLVSGQYNSPLHF.

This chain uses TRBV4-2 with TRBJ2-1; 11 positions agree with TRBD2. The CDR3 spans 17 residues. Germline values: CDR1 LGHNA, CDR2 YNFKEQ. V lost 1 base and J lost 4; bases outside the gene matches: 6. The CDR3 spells CASSQAPSGGLYNEQFF. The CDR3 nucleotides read TGTGCCAGCAGCCAAGCCCCTAGCGGGGGGTTATACAATGAGCAGTTCTTC.

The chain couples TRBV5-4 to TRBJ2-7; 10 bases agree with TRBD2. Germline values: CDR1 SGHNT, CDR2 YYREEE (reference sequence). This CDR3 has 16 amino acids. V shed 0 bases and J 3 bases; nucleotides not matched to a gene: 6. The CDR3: CASSLGSGRSGYEQYF. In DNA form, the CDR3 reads TGTGCCAGCAGCTTGGGTAGCGGGAGGAGTGGCTACGAGCAGTACTTC. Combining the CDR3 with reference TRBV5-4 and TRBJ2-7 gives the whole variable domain ETGVTQSPTHLIKTRGQQVTLRCSSQSGHNTVSWYQQALGQGPQFIFQYYREEENGRGNFPPRFSGLQFPNYSSELNVNALELDDSALYLCASSLGSGRSGYEQYFGPGTRLTVT.

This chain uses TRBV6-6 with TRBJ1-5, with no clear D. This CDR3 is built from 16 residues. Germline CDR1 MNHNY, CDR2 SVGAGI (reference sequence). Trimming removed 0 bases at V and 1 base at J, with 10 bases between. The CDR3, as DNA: TGTGCCAGCAGTTACTCGGCAGCGCTAAGCAATCAGCCCCAGCATTTT. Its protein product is CASSYSAALSNQPQHF.